This T cell receptor beta chain was found in a study of shared clonotypes between healthy human individuals. Study observations and caveats: When naive CD4 clonotypes were compared across a few donors, about 5% were shared.

Splitting the CD4+ cells yielded a CD45RA+ naive subset and a CD45RA-negative memory subset. The V end was cut by 3 bases, the J end by 5 bases, with 14 bases between. Germline V gene sequence: CDR1 KGHSH, CDR2 LQKENI. This CDR3 contains 14 residues. Note on this clone: Its antigen is not identified.

Researchers ran the assay at a deep level. Libraries were prepared by immunoSEQ multiplex PCR; TCRdb keeps only in-frame clonotypes and omits some of them. Of 2 million to 2.5 million clones in the sample, approximately 94% were seen once. This receptor was taken from a man younger than 30 in good health. The gene calls are TRBV18 and TRBJ2-7; weak D call: TRBD1 (7 bases). The sample was naive CD4+ T cells sorted from blood. Subset meaning: CD45RA+ positively selected. CDR3 protein: CASSPKGGGDEQYF. CDR3 nucleotide sequence: TGTGCCAGCTCACCTAAAGGAGGGGGCGACGAGCAGTACTTC.